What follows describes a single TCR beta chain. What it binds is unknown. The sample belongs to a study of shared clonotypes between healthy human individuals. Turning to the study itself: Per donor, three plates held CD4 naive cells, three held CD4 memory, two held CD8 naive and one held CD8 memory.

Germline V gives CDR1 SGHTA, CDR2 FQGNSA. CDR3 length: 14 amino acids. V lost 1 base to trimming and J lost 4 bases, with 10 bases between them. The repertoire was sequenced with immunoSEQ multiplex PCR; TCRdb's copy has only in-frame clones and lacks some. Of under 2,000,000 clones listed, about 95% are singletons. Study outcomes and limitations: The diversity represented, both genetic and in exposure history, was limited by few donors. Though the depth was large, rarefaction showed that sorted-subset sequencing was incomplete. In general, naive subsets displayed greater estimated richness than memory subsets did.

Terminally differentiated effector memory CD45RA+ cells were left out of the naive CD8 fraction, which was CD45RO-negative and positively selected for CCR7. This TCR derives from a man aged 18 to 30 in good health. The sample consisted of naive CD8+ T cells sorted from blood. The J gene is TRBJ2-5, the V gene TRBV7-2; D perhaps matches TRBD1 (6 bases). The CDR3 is CASSLVTGGETQYF. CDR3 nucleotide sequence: TGTGCCAGCAGCTTAGTGACAGGAGGAGAGACCCAGTACTTC. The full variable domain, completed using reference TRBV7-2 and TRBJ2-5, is GAGVSQSPSNKVTEKGKDVELRCDPISGHTALYWYRQSLGQGLEFLIYFQGNSAPDKSGLPSDRFSAERTGGSVSTLTIQRTQQEDSAVYLCASSLVTGGETQYFGPGTRLLVL.